The TCR beta chain described here comes from a study of cytomegalovirus exposure and HLA in healthy donors. About the study: The approximately 130 validation repertoires were reported in a later analysis to have been generated on the same platform as the 666 first-cohort repertoires.

Profiling relied on immunoSEQ multiplex PCR, and the TCRdb table lists in-frame clones only, not all of them. The data show 110,000 to 150,000 clones, roughly nine tenths seen once. The CDR3 extends over 14 amino acids. Germline CDR1 reads GTSNPN; CDR2 reads SVGIG (reference sequence). V gave up 3 bases and J gave up 4 bases; unmatched junction bases: 6. As to this clone: Antigen unknown.

General observations from the study: Among TCR beta chains, those listed as cytomegalovirus-associated numbered over 150.

The source is a man in his late teens or twenties in good health and CMV-seronegative. Material for sequencing was PBMCs. The genes are TRBV30 and TRBJ1-1, with TRBD1 identical over 9 bases. The CDR3 protein is CAWRRTGVATEAFF. Here the CDR3 DNA reads TGTGCCTGGAGAAGGACAGGGGTCGCCACTGAAGCTTTCTTT.